These T cell receptor beta chains were read from a single sample in a study of beta chain features in type 1 diabetes. TCRdb's table, derived via immunoSEQ multiplex PCR, lists solely in-frame clones and lacks some. The sample has some 290,000 clones; roughly 13% are singletons. Sequencing input: naive CD4+ T cells from blood. The receptors were gathered from a man aged 30-40 years with type 1 diabetes. CDR3s include the opening cysteine and the closing phenylalanine or tryptophan. Only some rows state a clone size, as once, few, many or a class for expanded clones.

j_call clone_size v_call cdr3_aa
TRBJ2-7 - TRBV6-5 CASSYSGVRSYEQYF
TRBJ2-5 - TRBV29-1 CSVRGRAADQETQYF
TRBJ2-7 few TRBV19 CASNPSGQGTYEQYF
TRBJ2-5 - TRBV28 CASTRGGSQETQYF
TRBJ2-1 - TRBV7-2 CASTLGYLGNEQFF
TRBJ2-7 few TRBV18 CASSDGGSGFYEQYF
TRBJ1-5 few TRBV4-2 CASSQAGQGSNQPQHF
TRBJ2-1 few TRBV5-1 CASSLGGTSGEYEQFF
TRBJ2-1 - TRBV28 CASSLVLAAYNEQFF
TRBJ2-1 - TRBV28 CASSLAGPAGNEQFF
TRBJ2-3 few TRBV7-8 CASSLRGPDTQYF
TRBJ1-2 - TRBV5-8 CASSPYWQVGGYTF
TRBJ2-1 few TRBV6-5 CASSYRGYNEQFF
TRBJ2-6 - TRBV4-3 CASSQDQGGNPGANVLTF
TRBJ1-1 - TRBV29-1 CSVSGTGIRTEAFF
TRBJ1-3 - TRBV9 CASSVEPGSGNTIYF
TRBJ2-1 - TRBV7-2 CASSLLAGGGYNEQFF
TRBJ2-1 few TRBV5-1 CASSLGRDYYNEQFF
TRBJ2-1 - TRBV7-2 CASSLGGGYYNEQFF
TRBJ2-1 few TRBV27 CASSPWIADEQFF
TRBJ2-3 few TRBV5-4 CASSLVLAGDTDTQYF
TRBJ2-7 - TRBV30 CAWRAAVPYEQYF
TRBJ1-2 - TRBV7-9 CASSLQGNYGYTF
TRBJ1-1 - TRBV11-2 CASSSGQVNTEAFF
TRBJ2-1 few TRBV2 CASREDSNEQFF
TRBJ2-6 few TRBV9 CASSLGRANVLTF
TRBJ2-3 few TRBV7-9 CASSLSYTDTQYF
TRBJ2-2 - TRBV7-9 CASSLAHTGYTGELFF
TRBJ2-7 - TRBV7-9 CASSARLAGHYEQYF
TRBJ2-5 - TRBV30 CAWSLLVETQYF
TRBJ2-1 few TRBV5-1 CASSLVGTSGYNEQFF
TRBJ2-3 few TRBV29-1 CSVQGGYRGTDTQYF
TRBJ1-5 - TRBV9 CASSQGWDQPQHF
TRBJ2-7 few TRBV9 CASSFRQGSSYEQYF
TRBJ2-1 - TRBV4-2 CASSQHRVGNEQFF
TRBJ2-5 - TRBV28 CASSLWGRETQYF
TRBJ2-3 few TRBV7-8 CASSLLAGTSTDTQYF
TRBJ2-5 few TRBV7-9 CASSPGVLETQYF